The next 5 T cell receptor beta chains were all read from a single sample in a study of blood T cell repertoires in COVID-19. Repertoires were generated with immunoSEQ multiplex PCR, while TCRdb's copy carries only in-frame clones and drops some. The data hold roughly 250,000 clones, with 86% observed a single time. Sequenced input: peripheral blood. The receptor source for this set is a woman aged 25 to 39 with COVID-19, enrolled during active disease.

CDR3 sequence: CASSRTGQGQPQHF. Written as DNA, the CDR3 is TGCGCCAGCAGTCGGACAGGGCAAGGGCAGCCCCAGCATTTT. The rearrangement uses TRBV5-1 and TRBJ1-5; 8 bases fit TRBD1. V gave up 5 bases and J gave up 7 bases; unmatched junction bases: 8. CDR1 is SGHRS and CDR2 is YFSETQ in the germline V gene. CDR3 length: 14 residues.

The rearrangement uses TRBV27 and TRBJ2-1, with D possibly matching TRBD1 (6 bases). The CDR3 is made up of 12 amino acids. Germline assignment: CDR1 MNHEY and CDR2 SMNVEV (reference sequence). The V and J ends lost 6 bases and 5 bases respectively, with 8 bases between them. DNA of the CDR3: TGTGCCAGCAGGGACAGAGACAATGAGCAGTTCTTC. As protein: CASRDRDNEQFF.

The V call is TRBV11-3, the J call TRBJ1-3; 10 bases align to TRBD1. Germline CDR1 reads SGHNT; CDR2 reads YENEEA. CDR3 length: 13 amino acids. The junction had 1 base not matched to a gene; V was cut back by 4 bases and J by 7 bases. The CDR3 loop reads CASSSGQGNTIYF. The CDR3 coding sequence is TGTGCCAGCAGCTCGGGACAGGGGAACACCATATATTTT.

This clone was seen a handful of times. The rearrangement links TRBV30 to TRBJ1-6; 7 bases line up with TRBD1. CDR3 length: 15 amino acids. J lost 5 bases, V lost 4 bases, and 8 bases had no gene match. Germline assignment: CDR1 GTSNPN and CDR2 SVGIG (reference sequence). The CDR3 bases are TGTGCCTGGACTGGGTGGGACAGCAATAATTCACCCCTCCACTTT. Protein: CAWTGWDSNNSPLHF.

This clone was seen a handful of times. The rearrangement links TRBV3-1 (or the pseudogene TRBV3-2) to TRBJ1-1, with 7 positions matching TRBD1. The CDR3 sequence is 14 residues long. Per germline, CDR1 LGHDT and CDR2 YNNKEL (reference sequence). After removal of 4 bases from V and 6 bases from J, the junction contained 8 bases not matched to a gene. The CDR3 loop reads CASSPRQGGAEAFF. The CDR3, as DNA: TGTGCCAGCAGCCCGAGACAGGGTGGTGCTGAAGCTTTCTTT.